Below are 26 T cell receptor beta chains sequenced from a single sample in a study of shared clonotypes between healthy human individuals. Assay used: immunoSEQ multiplex PCR; TCRdb lists only in-frame clones, some missing. This table has nearly 750,000 clones, just under 75% appearing once. Sequenced: memory CD4+ T cells sorted from blood. The subset was: CD45RA-negative fraction. These receptors were taken from a woman aged 25 to 39 in good health.

The chain recombines TRBV11-1 with TRBJ1-2; D is possibly TRBD1 (6 bases). V lost 4 bases to trimming and J lost 8 bases, with 14 bases between them. This CDR3 is built from 13 residues. CDR1 and CDR2 from the germline V gene are SGHAT and FQDESV (reference sequence). For the CDR3, the DNA is TGTGCCAGCAGCTACAGGGTAGCAAACGGCTACACCTTC. It specifies CASSYRVANGYTF. Complete variable domain (other parts from reference TRBV11-1 and TRBJ1-2): EAEVAQSPRYKITEKSQAVAFWCDPISGHATLYWYRQILGQGPELLVQFQDESVVDDSQLPKDRFSAERLKGVDSTLKIQPAELGDSAMYLCASSYRVANGYTFGSGTRLTVV.

This rearrangement joins TRBV2 to TRBJ2-5, with 11 bases that match TRBD2. This CDR3 spans 16 amino acids. The germline V gene encodes CDR1 SNHLY and CDR2 FYNNEI. V lost 1 base to trimming and J lost 4 bases; unmatched junction nucleotides: 5. The CDR3 DNA is TGTGCCAGCAGTGAAGGCCTAGCGGGGGGAGGAGAGACCCAGTACTTC. Encoded protein: CASSEGLAGGGETQYF.

This chain connects TRBV2 to TRBJ2-7; the D is unclear. The CDR3 is 13 residues long. Germline assignment: CDR1 SNHLY and CDR2 FYNNEI. The V gene lost 3 bases and the J gene lost 4 bases, with 10 bases spanning the gap. In DNA form, the CDR3 reads TGTGCCAGCAGTGACCTTGAACCGTACGAGCAGTACTTC. Its translation is CASSDLEPYEQYF.

V and J are TRBV7-8 and TRBJ2-7; possibly TRBD2 for D (5 bases). Trimming took 5 bases from V and 0 from J, leaving 14 bases between them. Germline V CDR1 and CDR2: SGHVS, FQNEAQ. The CDR3 is 15 residues long. The DNA for the CDR3 is TGTGCCAGCAGCCCCGAGGAGGCGCCCTCCTACGAGCAGTACTTC. Its protein is CASSPEEAPSYEQYF.

The gene calls are TRBV5-4 and TRBJ2-1; D uncertain. V was cut by 6 bases and J by 2 bases, with 9 bases left in between. CDR1 is SGHNT and CDR2 is YYREEE in the germline V gene (reference sequence). The CDR3 totals 13 residues. CDR3 coding DNA: TGTGCCAGCACAAAGCTCCCCTACAATGAGCAGTTCTTC. Encoded protein: CASTKLPYNEQFF.

This chain uses TRBV25-1 with TRBJ2-1; possibly TRBD1 or TRBD2 for D (6 bases each). The CDR3 is made up of 15 amino acids. Trimming left V 3 bases short and J 9 bases short, with 18 bases between. CDR1 MGHDK and CDR2 SYGVNS come from the germline V gene. CDR3 in DNA: TGTGCCAGCAGTGAGACACAGGGAGGCCGTTCTGAGCAGTTCTTC. Its protein is CASSETQGGRSEQFF.

This clone appeared a single time. The CDR3 loop is CAWDTGIQNTEAFF. CDR3 bases: TGTGCCTGGGACACAGGGATTCAGAACACTGAAGCTTTCTTT. V gene TRBV30 combines with J gene TRBJ1-1; a possible D gene is TRBD1 (6 bases). Germline V gene data show CDR1 as GTSNPN and CDR2 as SVGIG (reference sequence). The CDR3 loop spans 14 amino acids. Trimming stripped 5 bases from V and 1 base from J, with 14 bases between.

This chain uses TRBV11-3 with TRBJ2-1, with 12 bases fitting TRBD2. Germline-derived CDR1 and CDR2 are SGHNT and YENEEA. Trimming took 2 bases from V and 7 from J; bases not matched to a gene: 6. The CDR3 length is 16 residues. CDR3 residues: CASSLPLAGGRNEQFF. CDR3 DNA: TGTGCCAGCAGCTTACCCCTAGCGGGAGGGAGGAATGAGCAGTTCTTC.

The chain is built from TRBV5-4 and TRBJ2-1; D is unclear. V lost 2 bases, J lost 4 bases, and 16 bases lay in between. This CDR3 spans 16 amino acids. CDR1 and CDR2 from the germline V gene are SGHNT and YYREEE (reference sequence). CDR3 amino acids: CASSFKPHDGYNEQFF. CDR3 in DNA: TGTGCCAGCAGCTTCAAACCGCACGACGGGTACAATGAGCAGTTCTTC.

This rearrangement joins TRBV6-5 to TRBJ1-3; weak D call: TRBD1 (6 bases). Trimming took 6 bases from V and 4 from J, leaving 16 bases between them. The V gene's germline CDR1 is MNHEY and CDR2 SVGAGI. CDR3 size: 15 residues. The CDR3 loop is CASSLSRDKGNTIYF. The CDR3 DNA is TGTGCCAGCAGCCTAAGCCGGGACAAGGGAAACACCATATATTTT.

The genes are TRBV7-2 and TRBJ1-5, with no clear D. Germline values: CDR1 SGHTA, CDR2 FQGNSA. Deletions cut 1 base from V and 4 bases from J, with 5 bases between. The CDR3 totals 13 residues. CDR3 residues: CASSLGANQPQHF. CDR3 DNA sequence: TGTGCCAGCAGCTTAGGGGCTAATCAGCCCCAGCATTTT.

V gene TRBV7-9 combines with J gene TRBJ2-2, with TRBD2 matching over 8 bases. This CDR3 has 17 residues. Losses at the gene ends were 6 bases for V and 3 bases for J; bases not matched to a gene: 12. Germline V gene lookup returns CDR1 SEHNR and CDR2 FQNEAQ (reference sequence). CDR3 amino acids: CASRYAVSGTYTGELFF. The CDR3 nucleotides read TGTGCCAGCAGGTACGCGGTTAGCGGGACGTACACCGGGGAGCTGTTTTTT.

The V gene is TRBV29-1, the J gene TRBJ2-7; D is possibly TRBD1 or TRBD2 (5 bases each). Trimming pared 4 bases from V and 5 bases from J, leaving 18 bases between. Germline V gene sequence: CDR1 SQVTM, CDR2 ANQGSEA. The CDR3 has 14 amino acids. DNA for the CDR3: TGCAGCGTTGGCCCTCTAGGGGAGAGGGACGAGCAGTACTTC. Its protein is CSVGPLGERDEQYF.

A single count supports this clone. This chain uses TRBV19 with TRBJ1-3; TRBD1 matches at 8 bases. The CDR3 is 15 amino acids. The germline V gene has CDR1 LNHDA and CDR2 SQIVND (reference sequence). V lost 10 bases, J lost 1 base, and 9 bases stayed unmatched. The DNA of the CDR3 is TGTGCCACCGCAGAGGACAGGGCGTCTGGAAACACCATATATTTT. This codes for CATAEDRASGNTIYF.

The chain recombines TRBV11-2 with TRBJ2-5, with D tentatively TRBD2 (6 bases). CDR3 length equals 15 residues. Trimming left V 3 bases short and J 2 bases short, with 13 bases between. In germline, CDR1 is SGHAT, CDR2 FQNNGV. The CDR3 DNA reads TGTGCCAGCAGCTTCGGTAGCGGCTATCAAGAGACCCAGTACTTC. It codes for CASSFGSGYQETQYF.

This chain connects TRBV5-8 to TRBJ1-2; tentative D call: TRBD1 (5 bases). Germline V gene data show CDR1 as SGHTS and CDR2 as YDEGEE. The CDR3 totals 15 residues. The V end was cut by 0 bases, the J end by 0 bases, with 9 bases between. CDR3 bases: TGTGCCAGCAGCTTGGGCAGGGAAGCTAACTATGGCTACACCTTC. Amino acids: CASSLGREANYGYTF. The whole variable domain, filled in from reference TRBV5-8 and TRBJ1-2, reads EAGVTQSPTHLIKTRGQQATLRCSPISGHTSVYWYQQALGLGLQFLLWYDEGEERNRGNFPPRFSGRQFPNYSSELNVNALELEDSALYLCASSLGREANYGYTFGSGTRLTVV.

A few counts support this clone. V gene TRBV5-1 combines with J gene TRBJ2-5; 8 positions match TRBD1. Germline CDR1 reads SGHRS; CDR2 reads YFSETQ. This CDR3 region has 15 residues. V dropped 4 bases and J dropped 4; count of bases not matched to a gene: 9. CDR3 amino acids: CASSTDRGMGETQYF. CDR3 sequence (DNA): TGCGCCAGCAGCACTGACAGGGGTATGGGAGAGACCCAGTACTTC.

This clone was counted once. The chain recombines TRBV29-1 with TRBJ1-1, with D possibly being TRBD1 (5 bases). CDR1 is SQVTM, CDR2 ANQGSEA, per germline. This CDR3 spans 14 amino acids. V was pared by 2 bases and J by 0 bases, with 10 bases between. CDR3: CSVESGLMNTEAFF. CDR3 bases: TGCAGCGTTGAATCGGGACTTATGAACACTGAAGCTTTCTTT.

The V gene is TRBV5-1, the J gene TRBJ2-7, with D tentatively TRBD1 or TRBD2 (5 bases each). The CDR3 totals 15 residues. Trimming cost V 0 bases and J 3 bases, with 13 bases left between them. Germline V CDR1 and CDR2: SGHRS, YFSETQ. CDR3: CASSLVVGDHYEQYF. The CDR3 DNA reads TGCGCCAGCAGCTTGGTAGTAGGGGACCACTACGAGCAGTACTTC.

This chain links TRBV2 with TRBJ1-1, with D possibly matching TRBD1 (5 bases). The CDR3 consists of 18 residues. Between the trimmed V and J ends, which lost 3 bases and 1 base, there was a span of 21 bases. Germline V gives CDR1 SNHLY, CDR2 FYNNEI. This CDR3 reads CASSEGREKWGRNTEAFF. The CDR3 DNA follows: TGTGCCAGCAGTGAGGGCAGGGAAAAGTGGGGGAGGAACACTGAAGCTTTCTTT.

This chain joins TRBV27 and TRBJ1-2, with D uncertain. Germline V gene sequence: CDR1 MNHEY, CDR2 SMNVEV (reference sequence). CDR3 length: 14 residues. The V and J ends lost 2 bases and 6 bases respectively, with 13 bases between them. CDR3 sequence reads: CASSLSENPHGYTF. The CDR3 region has the DNA TGTGCCAGCAGTTTAAGTGAGAACCCCCATGGCTACACCTTC.

The chain joins TRBV12-5 to TRBJ2-1; TRBD2 aligns across 8 bases. Looked up from germline, CDR1 is LGHNT and CDR2 is FRNRAP. The CDR3 runs 13 residues. Trimming cost V 3 bases and J 7 bases; bases outside gene matches: 2. CDR3 protein: CASGFSGGNEQFF. The CDR3 bases are TGTGCTAGTGGTTTTTCGGGAGGGAATGAGCAGTTCTTC.

This clone has a count of ten or more. J is TRBJ1-1 and V is TRBV11-2; D not certain. The CDR3 is 14 amino acids. The V end was cut by 5 bases, the J end by 10 bases, with 20 bases between. Looked up from germline, CDR1 is SGHAT and CDR2 is FQNNGV. The CDR3, as DNA: TGTGCCAGCAGCCCCTCTCCGGGTAGTAATCGAGCTTTCTTT. Its protein product is CASSPSPGSNRAFF.

This chain links TRBV6-1 with TRBJ1-5; D unresolved. CDR1 and CDR2 from the germline V gene are MNHNS and SASEGT. The length of the CDR3 is 14 residues. V was shortened by 3 bases and J by 0 bases, with 6 bases between the two germline ends. CDR3 residues: CASSDTPSNQPQHF. CDR3 bases: TGTGCCAGCAGTGACACCCCTAGCAATCAGCCCCAGCATTTT.

This chain uses TRBV28 with TRBJ2-7, with D tentatively TRBD1 (5 bases). Trimming left V 5 bases short and J 6 bases short, with 11 bases between. The germline V gene encodes CDR1 MDHEN and CDR2 SYDVKM. The CDR3 covers 12 residues. The CDR3 coding sequence is TGTGCCAGCAGTCGACAGAGAACCGAGCAGTACTTC. Translating it yields CASSRQRTEQYF.

This clone was recorded a few times. The chain employs TRBV28 and TRBJ2-5; weak D call: TRBD2 (6 bases). The J call may be in error: the DNA end matches TRBJ2-7 better. The CDR3 totals 15 residues. Germline V lookup: CDR1 MDHEN, CDR2 SYDVKM. CDR3 in DNA: TGTGCCAGCAGTTTACTGGCTAGCGCGACCTACGAGCAGTACTTC. Translation gives CASSLLASATYEQYF.